These 16 T cell receptor beta chains share one sample of origin, sequenced in a study of cytomegalovirus exposure and HLA in healthy donors. The PCR had 60 Vbeta and 13 Jbeta primers. Libraries were prepared by immunoSEQ multiplex PCR; TCRdb keeps only in-frame clonotypes and omits some of them. Of some 160,000 clones in the sample, about two thirds are singletons; the top ten hold 2% to 2.5%. Sequencing was done on a sample of PBMCs. These receptors came from a man aged 35 to 55 in good health and CMV-seronegative.

V usage is TRBV7-8 and J usage is TRBJ2-1; 9 bases map to TRBD2. V shed 1 base and J 10 bases; nucleotides not matched to a gene: 14. Germline CDR1 reads SGHVS; CDR2 reads FQNEAQ. CDR3 length equals 17 residues. The CDR3 coding sequence is TGTGCCAGCAGCTTAGTTACTAGCGGGTGGGAGGGGGGAGAGCAGTTCTTC. Residues: CASSLVTSGWEGGEQFF.

About this clone itself: Distinct nucleotide sequences in the sample also encode this CDR3. The CDR3 nucleotides read TGTGCCAGCTCACCACCGGGACTAGCGGGGTACGAGCAGTACTTC. This translates into CASSPPGLAGYEQYF. The chain employs TRBV18 and TRBJ2-7; 13 bases line up with TRBD2. Trimming cost V 0 bases and J 4 bases; bases outside gene matches: 0. The CDR3 is made up of 15 amino acids. Germline V gene sequence: CDR1 KGHSH, CDR2 LQKENI.

A note on this clone: One junction end disagrees with the germline gene, perhaps due to a read error. The rearrangement joins TRBV28 to TRBJ1-2, with TRBD1 as a possible D gene (5 bases). Germline lookup yields CDR1 MDHEN and CDR2 SYDVKM. The CDR3 totals 12 residues. The CDR3 nucleotides read TGTGCCAGCAGGGGGCTTTACTATGGCTACCCCTTC. As protein: CASRGLYYGYPF.

V usage is TRBV19 and J usage is TRBJ2-3, with a tentative D call TRBD2 (6 bases). V shed 8 bases and J shed 0 bases, with 18 bases lying between them. The germline gives CDR1 LNHDA, CDR2 SQIVND (reference sequence). The CDR3 length is 16 residues. CDR3 bases: TGTGCCAGTGGGTCCCTTGCGGGGCAGAGCACAGATACGCAGTATTTT. Translating gives CASGSLAGQSTDTQYF.

The V and J genes are TRBV29-1 and TRBJ1-2, with D possibly being TRBD1 (6 bases). From germline, CDR1 is SQVTM and CDR2 ANQGSEA. V shed 2 bases and J shed 4 bases, with 11 bases lying between them. The CDR3 extends over 13 amino acids. This CDR3 reads CSVEPQDSYGYTF. In DNA, the CDR3 is TGCAGCGTTGAACCGCAGGACAGCTATGGCTACACCTTC.

The chain links TRBV27 to TRBJ1-2; 9 nucleotides align to TRBD1. V dropped 6 bases and J dropped 5; count of bases not matched to a gene: 10. The CDR3 is 15 amino acids. Germline V CDR1 and CDR2: MNHEY, SMNVEV (reference sequence). DNA for the CDR3: TGTGCCAGCAGGCCCGGACAGGGGAGTCCTTATGGCTACACCTTC. It yields the protein CASRPGQGSPYGYTF.

To note about this clone: The same CDR3 arises from other DNA sequences in this sample as well. This chain links TRBV9 with TRBJ1-2; tentative D call: TRBD1 (5 bases). The germline V gene has CDR1 SGDLS and CDR2 YYNGEE. CDR3 length: 14 residues. V was pared by 0 bases and J by 4 bases, with 10 bases between. CDR3 region: CASSVGGGGYGYTF. CDR3 in DNA: TGTGCCAGCAGCGTAGGGGGGGGTGGCTATGGCTACACCTTC.

This clone showed up just a few times. DNA of the CDR3: TGTGCCACCAGATCCGGGACTAGCGGGAGAAATGAGCAGTTCTTC. Translated: CATRSGTSGRNEQFF. The V call is TRBV15, the J call TRBJ2-1, with 14 bases lining up with TRBD2. The junction had 5 bases not matched to a gene; V was cut back by 6 bases and J by 7 bases. The CDR3 has 15 residues. Germline loops: CDR1 LNHNV, CDR2 YYDKDF (reference sequence).

The CDR3 DNA reads TGTGCTAGTGGTGGGGGAGGGAAGGATGAAAAACTGTTTTTT. This translates into CASGGGGKDEKLFF. This sequence joins TRBV12-5 and TRBJ1-4, with a weak D call TRBD1 (5 bases). This CDR3 has 14 residues. The germline V gene has CDR1 LGHNT and CDR2 FRNRAP. Trimming left V 5 bases short and J 6 bases short, with 13 bases between.

The rearrangement links TRBV5-6 to TRBJ2-7; the D gene is possibly TRBD1 (6 bases). V lost 4 bases, J lost 5 bases, and 22 bases lay in between. Germline V gives CDR1 SGHDT, CDR2 YYEEEE. This CDR3 comprises 16 residues. The CDR3 coding sequence is TGTGCCAGCAGCCCTAGGGGGTTCTTGGAGCACCACGAGCAGTACTTC. Its translation: CASSPRGFLEHHEQYF.

The V call is TRBV19, the J call TRBJ1-1; the match to TRBD1 covers 9 bases. V dropped 3 bases and J dropped 1; count of bases not matched to a gene: 0. This CDR3 region has 14 residues. Germline values: CDR1 LNHDA, CDR2 SQIVND (reference sequence). In DNA, the CDR3 is TGTGCCAGTAGTATGGGACAGGGGAACACTGAAGCTTTCTTT. Its translation is CASSMGQGNTEAFF.

The rearrangement links TRBV12-5 to TRBJ1-4; 8 nucleotides line up with TRBD1. V shed 0 bases and J 4 bases; nucleotides not matched to a gene: 16. CDR1 and CDR2 (germline): LGHNT, FRNRAP. This CDR3 region has 20 residues. The CDR3 nucleotides read TGTGCTAGTGGTTTGGTACACTTCCGGGACAGGCGGCCCTTTAATGAAAAACTGTTTTTT. Amino acids: CASGLVHFRDRRPFNEKLFF.

The V and J genes are TRBV5-1 and TRBJ1-1; D unclear. Trimming cost V 5 bases and J 1 base, with 12 bases left between them. This CDR3 contains 14 residues. Germline V CDR1 and CDR2: SGHRS, YFSETQ. The CDR3 is CASSSRMGNTEAFF. As DNA, the CDR3 is TGCGCCAGCAGTAGCCGTATGGGGAACACTGAAGCTTTCTTT. The entire variable domain, with the rest obtained from reference TRBV5-1 and TRBJ1-1, is as follows: KAGVTQTPRYLIKTRGQQVTLSCSPISGHRSVSWYQQTPGQGLQFLFEYFSETQRNKGNFPGRFSGRQFSNSRSEMNVSTLELGDSALYLCASSSRMGNTEAFFGQGTRLTVV.

The chain combines TRBV7-9 with TRBJ2-3, with a weak D call TRBD2 (5 bases). The V gene's germline CDR1 is SEHNR and CDR2 FQNEAQ (reference sequence). Trimming took 0 bases from V and 4 from J, leaving 8 bases between them. This CDR3 contains 14 residues. The CDR3 sequence: CASSLASVADTQYF. The CDR3 DNA sequence: TGTGCCAGCAGCTTAGCTAGCGTCGCAGATACGCAGTATTTT.

V is TRBV5-6 and J is TRBJ2-5; the D gene is possibly TRBD1 (8 bases). This CDR3 has 16 amino acids. V was shortened by 4 bases and J by 5 bases, with 21 bases between the two germline ends. The V gene's germline CDR1 is SGHDT and CDR2 YYEEEE. For the CDR3, the DNA is TGTGCCAGCAGCCTTCGTGGACAGGGAGGGACCGAGACCCAGTACTTC. Its protein is CASSLRGQGGTETQYF.

The chain has TRBV5-1 and TRBJ2-5; 14 bases map to TRBD2. J gave up 4 bases and V 4 bases, and 3 bases lay outside the gene matches. CDR1 and CDR2 from the germline V gene are SGHRS and YFSETQ. The CDR3 consists of 15 residues. The CDR3 sequence is CASSNGLAGGETQYF. The CDR3 coding sequence is TGCGCCAGCAGCAATGGACTAGCGGGGGGAGAGACCCAGTACTTC.